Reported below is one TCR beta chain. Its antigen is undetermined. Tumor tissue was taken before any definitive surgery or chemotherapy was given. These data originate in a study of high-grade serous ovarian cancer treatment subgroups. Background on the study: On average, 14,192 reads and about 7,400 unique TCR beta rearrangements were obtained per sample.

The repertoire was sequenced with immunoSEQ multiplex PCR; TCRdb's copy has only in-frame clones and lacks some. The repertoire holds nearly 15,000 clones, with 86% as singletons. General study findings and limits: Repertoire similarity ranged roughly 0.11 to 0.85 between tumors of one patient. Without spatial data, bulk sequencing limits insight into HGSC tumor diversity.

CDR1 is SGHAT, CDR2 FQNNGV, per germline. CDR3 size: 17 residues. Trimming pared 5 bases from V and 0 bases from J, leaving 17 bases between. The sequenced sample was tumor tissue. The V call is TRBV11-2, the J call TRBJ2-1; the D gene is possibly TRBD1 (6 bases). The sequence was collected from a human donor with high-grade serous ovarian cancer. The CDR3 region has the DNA TGTGCCAGCAGCGTGACCAGGGGAAGGAGCTCCTACAATGAGCAGTTCTTC. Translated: CASSVTRGRSSYNEQFF.